This T cell receptor (beta chain) derives from a study of blood T cell repertoires in COVID-19. Background on the study: COVID-19 samples from acute and convalescent phases originated in the United States, Italy and Spain.

In the original workflow: Reference gene primer amplification in the assay estimated nucleated cell counts. The data were produced by immunoSEQ multiplex PCR, yet TCRdb's version contains in-frame clones alone and is incomplete. Clone size and the V and J calls come from that table; the DNA yielded D and trimming. The sample shows about 430,000 clones, roughly 88% of them seen only once. The V end lost 2 bases, the J end lost 3 bases, and 10 bases lay between the germline ends. Germline values: CDR1 MDHEN, CDR2 SYDVKM. The length of the CDR3 is 14 residues. Participants reported their clinical history, and cohort assignment relied on those reports.

The sequence came from a woman under 30 who had been exposed to COVID-19. Sequencing input: PBMCs or T cells enriched from blood (not recorded which). This chain links TRBV28 with TRBJ1-1; no firm D call. CDR3 loop: CASSLLGTYTEAFF. The CDR3 DNA reads TGTGCCAGCAGTTTACTGGGCACGTACACTGAAGCTTTCTTT.